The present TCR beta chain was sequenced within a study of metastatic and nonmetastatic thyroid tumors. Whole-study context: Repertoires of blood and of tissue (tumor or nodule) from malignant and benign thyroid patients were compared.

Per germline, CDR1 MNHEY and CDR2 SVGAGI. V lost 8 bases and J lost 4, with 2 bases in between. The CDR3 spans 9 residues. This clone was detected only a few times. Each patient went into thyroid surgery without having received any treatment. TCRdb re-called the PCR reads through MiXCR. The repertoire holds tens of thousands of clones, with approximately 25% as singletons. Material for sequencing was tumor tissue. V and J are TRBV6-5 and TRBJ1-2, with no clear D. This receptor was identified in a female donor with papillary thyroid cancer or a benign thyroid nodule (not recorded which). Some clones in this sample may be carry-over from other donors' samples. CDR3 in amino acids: CASGYGYTF. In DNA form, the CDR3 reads TGTGCCAGCGGCTATGGCTACACCTTC.